The source of this T cell receptor beta chain is a study of T cells in Graves' hyperthyroidism and ophthalmopathy (dated by TCRdb to about 2019). A note on the overall study: Peripheral blood was collected at initial diagnosis, before any treatment. To identify TCR V-J signatures that set the groups apart, the researchers used a discovery cohort of 100 patients, made up of around 40 with Graves' ophthalmopathy and approximately 57 with stable Graves' hyperthyroidism. An independent validation cohort of around 19 hyperthyroidism patients and 17 patients who later progressed to ophthalmopathy tested prospective prediction of ophthalmopathy. The approximately 95 discovery patients were divided at random into training and test sets in a 7:3 ratio. Thyroid tissue and blood T-cell repertoires from six Graves' hyperthyroidism patients were also compared in the study. After blood sampling, hyperthyroidism patients were treated with methimazole at a starting dose of 30 mg daily, and ophthalmopathy patients were treated with high-dose intravenous methylprednisolone. The paper describes TCR Vbeta CDR3 sequencing of fewer than 150 peripheral blood samples, made up of 43 ophthalmopathy patients, 70 to 80 hyperthyroidism patients and 17 progressor patients. Overall study outcomes, separate from this receptor: In cross-validation, a model built on a 13 V-J signature told ophthalmopathy apart from stable hyperthyroidism with 85% to 90% sensitivity and roughly 81% specificity, and in testing the same model reached 80%/75%. Most expanded thyroid clonotypes (frequency above 0.001) were also detected in blood, suggesting blood repertoires may reflect thyroid immune responses. No statistical method was used to set the sample size in advance, and investigators knew the group allocation. During validation, the model predicted progression to ophthalmopathy a median of roughly six months ahead of onset, with more than 60% sensitivity and roughly 75% specificity.

Ophthalmopathy patients had moderately to severely active disease, with a Clinical Activity Score of 3 or more, a NOSPECS grade of 4 or more, and a disease duration of less than 3 months. The study excluded patients with uncontrolled infections, other autoimmune diseases, pregnancy or lactation. Diagnoses were based on clinical symptoms, serum thyroxine and TRAb, thyroid ultrasound and orbital computed tomography. Ficoll-Paque density gradient centrifugation was used to isolate PBMCs from approximately 10 ml of fresh peripheral blood. Total RNA was extracted with Trizol reagent, and quality was checked on an Agilent 2100 Bioanalyzer. Ten or more counts support this clonotype. Its specific antigen is unknown. The record has no base qualities; no much larger clone is one base away. CDR1 and CDR2 are drawn from the germline V gene: KGHSH, LQKENI. V loses 2 bases, J loses 5 bases, and the germline ends lie 19 bases apart. The CDR3 has 16 amino acids, counting the end cysteine and phenylalanine. The DNA shown is the 48-base CDR3, in frame from base 1.

TCR beta CDR3 regions were amplified from RNA transcripts. A first-round RT-PCR of the TCR CDR3 used the HTBI primer set with the Qiagen OneStep RT-PCR kit. Libraries were constructed in a second round of multiplex PCR, after which size selection and purification were performed. The libraries were sequenced on an Illumina HiSeq2000 using paired-end 100 bp reads. The original methods were these. SOAPnuke was used to process the raw data, throwing out any read that contained adapters or uncalled bases, had a mean Phred below 15, or lacked an exact constant-primer or identifier match. High-quality paired reads were merged with COPE v1.2.5, and unique nucleotide sequences were defined as clonotypes. MiTCR v1.1 was used to align the clonotypes against IMGT TRBV, TRBD and TRBJ reference segments. Analysis was restricted to V-J combinations with a frequency above 0.0001, which covered over 98% of repertoires. A TCS score was defined as the ratio between F50 (clonal expansion) and ExV (chaos), using BLOSUM62-based TCRdist between CDR3 peptides within each V-J. Welch's t-statistics and random forest reduced 500 to 650 V-J features to 10 to 15, which were used in a naive Bayes classifier (R e1071). Through fastp at Q25 and MiXCR, TCRdb rebuilt clones from the public reads, retaining in-frame beta chains. When rows share a CDR3 protein, they turn into one entry using the most common DNA and genes. Here the V and J calls rest on TCRdb's processing, not on the authors' analysis. The sample table lists approximately 530,000 distinct CDR3 sequences, just under 20% of them with a count of one. The ten most abundant clones make up around 50% of the sample.

Sequenced input: blood. This TCR came from a man in his forties with Graves' ophthalmopathy. The V and J genes are TRBV18 and TRBJ2-7; possibly the D gene is TRBD2, per 6 matching bases. The DNA sequence is as follows: TGTGCCAGCTCACCAAGGGGTGGCGGGAACATCCACGAGCAGTACTTC. This gives the protein CASSPRGGGNIHEQYF.